The 18 T cell receptor beta chains in this list originate from one sample, sequenced in a study of T cells after yellow fever vaccination. TCRdb ran MiXCR on the 5' RACE reads and lists one entry per CDR3 protein. The sample lists 500,000 to 650,000 distinct CDR3 sequences, 13% occurring once. Sequencing used PBMCs, obtained on the day of the yellow fever booster vaccination. These receptors were obtained from a young man who received the YFV17D yellow fever vaccine.

The chain combines TRBV18 with TRBJ2-2; D perhaps matches TRBD1 (5 bases). Trimming took 3 bases from V and 6 from J, leaving 14 bases between them. Germline CDR1 reads KGHSH; CDR2 reads LQKENI. The CDR3 has 15 amino acids. As DNA, the CDR3 is TGTGCCAGCTCACCCCCAGGGAATCCGGCCGGGGAGCTGTTTTTT. Translation gives CASSPPGNPAGELFF.

The V and J genes are TRBV4-1 and TRBJ2-5; D might be TRBD2 (5 bases). Trimming took off 4 bases at V and 0 bases at J, with 15 bases between the two ends. This CDR3 is built from 16 residues. The germline gives CDR1 MGHRA, CDR2 YSYEKL. The CDR3, as DNA: TGCGCCAGCAGCCGCTGGACGGGAACTAACCAAGAGACCCAGTACTTC. Translating gives CASSRWTGTNQETQYF.

This sequence joins TRBV7-8 and TRBJ2-7; TRBD2 aligns across 7 bases. Germline assignment: CDR1 SGHVS and CDR2 FQNEAQ. This CDR3 is 19 amino acids long. Trimming cost V 1 base and J 0 bases; bases outside gene matches: 15. The CDR3 spells CASSLVGWEGRLSSYEQYF. The CDR3 DNA reads TGTGCCAGCAGCTTAGTAGGGTGGGAGGGCCGTCTGAGCTCCTACGAGCAGTACTTC.

The chain uses TRBV9 and TRBJ2-1; 8 bases match TRBD2. This CDR3 is 17 amino acids long. Germline CDR1 is SGDLS and CDR2 is YYNGEE. V shed 4 bases and J 3 bases; nucleotides not matched to a gene: 12. The CDR3 region is CASSPPGGGVGYNEQFF. As DNA, the CDR3 is TGTGCCAGCAGCCCACCCGGGGGGGGAGTAGGCTACAATGAGCAGTTCTTC.

This rearrangement joins TRBV30 to TRBJ2-5; 8 bases line up with TRBD2. V shed 3 bases, J shed 5 bases, and the junction held 8 bases outside the gene matches. Per the germline V gene, CDR1 is GTSNPN and CDR2 is SVGIG (reference sequence). The CDR3 has 14 residues. The chain's CDR3 is CAWSSGSSGETQYF. As DNA, the CDR3 is TGTGCCTGGAGCAGCGGGAGTAGCGGGGAGACCCAGTACTTC.

This clonotype was found a few times. The chain has TRBV11-3 and TRBJ2-2; 13 bases are a match to TRBD2. CDR3 length: 16 residues. Germline CDR1 SGHNT, CDR2 YENEEA. V lost 5 bases and J lost 4; bases outside the gene matches: 4. The CDR3 region is CASSRGLAGVTGELFF. DNA of the CDR3: TGTGCCAGCAGCCGCGGACTAGCGGGAGTCACCGGGGAGCTGTTTTTT.

This clonotype showed up just a few times. CDR3 region: CASSKGAESSYEQYF. Written as DNA, the CDR3 is TGCGCCAGCAGCAAGGGAGCGGAATCATCCTACGAGCAGTACTTC. V and J are TRBV4-3 and TRBJ2-7; D might be TRBD2 (5 bases). V lost 5 bases and J 1 base, leaving 15 bases between the germline ends. The CDR3 extends over 15 amino acids. The germline V gene encodes CDR1 LGHNA and CDR2 YSLEER.

This chain joins TRBV7-9 and TRBJ2-5; D is ambiguous. V was trimmed by 2 bases and J by 5 bases, leaving 9 bases between them. This CDR3 contains 13 residues. CDR1 SEHNR and CDR2 FQNEAQ come from the germline V gene (reference sequence). Written as DNA, the CDR3 is TGTGCCAGCAGCTTAATGGGATGGGAGACCCAGTACTTC. This gives the protein CASSLMGWETQYF. Full variable domain (missing parts from reference TRBV7-9 and TRBJ2-5): DTGVSQNPRHKITKRGQNVTFRCDPISEHNRLYWYRQTLGQGPEFLTYFQNEAQLEKSRLLSDRFSAERPKGSFSTLEIQRTEQGDSAMYLCASSLMGWETQYFGPGTRLLVL.

The J gene is TRBJ2-7, the V gene TRBV7-2; tentative D call: TRBD1 (5 bases). Germline CDR1 reads SGHTA; CDR2 reads FQGNSA. This CDR3 contains 14 residues. The V end was cut by 2 bases, the J end by 2 bases, with 10 bases between. The CDR3 DNA reads as TGTGCCAGCAGCTTACGGACACCAGCCTACGAGCAGTACTTC. This encodes CASSLRTPAYEQYF. Combining the CDR3 with reference TRBV7-2 and TRBJ2-7 gives the whole variable domain GAGVSQSPSNKVTEKGKDVELRCDPISGHTALYWYRQSLGQGLEFLIYFQGNSAPDKSGLPSDRFSAERTGGSVSTLTIQRTQQEDSAVYLCASSLRTPAYEQYFGPGTRLTVT.

This rearrangement joins TRBV12-3 or TRBV12-4 to TRBJ1-1; D gene ambiguous. V was shortened by 1 base and J by 3 bases, with 12 bases between the two germline ends. There are 15 residues in the CDR3. CDR3 nucleotides: TGTGCCAGCAGTTTAGTTTTCTCGGGTGACACTGAAGCTTTCTTT. It specifies CASSLVFSGDTEAFF.

This clonotype has more than one count but fewer than ten. The J gene is TRBJ2-7, the V gene TRBV29-1; no firm D call. This CDR3 is 15 amino acids long. V dropped 1 base and J dropped 2 bases, with 15 bases sitting between them. CDR1 and CDR2 (germline): SQVTM, ANQGSEA. In nucleotides, the CDR3 is TGCAGCGTTGAAGTGGGCTTACAGAGAGCCTACGAGCAGTACTTC. This sequence encodes CSVEVGLQRAYEQYF.

J is TRBJ2-1 and V is TRBV6-2 or TRBV6-3; D gene ambiguous. V was clipped by 4 bases and J by 6 bases, with 22 bases between them. This CDR3 is 17 amino acids long. Germline assignment: CDR1 MNHEY and CDR2 SVGEGT. CDR3 nucleotides: TGTGCCAGCAGTTCCCTCGGTTTGACGCTTGTGGGCAATGAGCAGTTCTTC. Amino acid sequence: CASSSLGLTLVGNEQFF.

This clonotype was detected a few times. The genes are TRBV4-3 and TRBJ2-3, with TRBD2 as a possible D gene (5 bases). With 1 base removed from V and 6 bases from J, the gap between germline ends came to 8 bases. Germline CDR1 LGHNA, CDR2 YSLEER. The CDR3 has 13 residues. CDR3 sequence: CASSQARGDTQYF. The CDR3 region has the DNA TGCGCCAGCAGCCAAGCGAGAGGGGATACGCAGTATTTT.

This clonotype was found a few times. A read error may be the cause here, since a much bigger clone is one base away. The V gene is TRBV20-1, the J gene TRBJ2-3; 9 bases agree with TRBD1. The CDR3 contains 14 residues. J lost 6 bases, V lost 2 bases, and 6 bases had no gene match. Germline CDR1 and CDR2: DFQATT and SNEGSKA (reference sequence). CDR3 residues: CSARTGTGLDTQYF. The CDR3 DNA sequence: TGCAGTGCTAGAACCGGGACAGGGTTGGATACGCAGTATTTT.

The V and J genes are TRBV6-5 and TRBJ1-2; TRBD1 is a possible D gene (5 bases). The CDR3 runs 13 residues. CDR1 and CDR2 from the germline V gene are MNHEY and SVGAGI. Trimming took 4 bases from V and 2 from J, leaving 8 bases between them. In DNA form, the CDR3 reads TGTGCCAGCAGTTGGGGCCAGAACTATGGCTACACCTTC. It is translated as CASSWGQNYGYTF.

In its sample, this clonotype was seen a few times. CDR3 sequence (DNA): TGCGCCAGCAGCCAAGCTGTGACAGGGACCCAGCATTTT. Translated: CASSQAVTGTQHF. The chain combines TRBV4-3 with TRBJ1-5; 7 bases fit TRBD1. Per germline, CDR1 LGHNA and CDR2 YSLEER. V lost 1 base, J lost 11 bases, and 5 bases stayed unmatched. This CDR3 spans 13 amino acids.

This chain links TRBV20-1 with TRBJ2-7; D not certain. In germline, CDR1 is DFQATT, CDR2 SNEGSKA (reference sequence). CDR3 length: 13 residues. V was cut by 5 bases and J by 1 base, with 12 bases left in between. This CDR3 is CSADTARSYEQYF. The CDR3, as DNA: TGCAGTGCTGACACCGCCCGATCCTACGAGCAGTACTTC.

The chain employs TRBV18 and TRBJ1-3; a possible D gene is TRBD1 (5 bases). Looked up from germline, CDR1 is KGHSH and CDR2 is LQKENI. Deletions cut 2 bases from V and 5 bases from J, with 13 bases between. The CDR3 runs to 15 residues. CDR3: CASSPSRDGRNTIYF. CDR3 in DNA: TGTGCCAGCTCACCAAGTAGGGACGGACGAAACACCATATATTTT. Combining the CDR3 with reference TRBV18 and TRBJ1-3 gives the whole variable domain NAGVMQNPRHLVRRRGQEARLRCSPMKGHSHVYWYRQLPEEGLKFMVYLQKENIIDESGMPKERFSAEFPKEGPSILRIQQVVRGDSAAYFCASSPSRDGRNTIYFGEGSWLTVV.